This T cell receptor beta chain was recorded in a study of blood T cell repertoires in COVID-19. Study as a whole: Collection of acute and convalescent COVID-19 samples took place in the United States, Italy and Spain.

Clones were read by immunoSEQ multiplex PCR, and TCRdb kept only the in-frame ones, dropping some. The data contain 250,000 to 300,000 clones, approximately 87% of them singletons. Seattle cases were enrolled at active infection and followed longitudinally. Per germline, CDR1 SQVTM and CDR2 ANQGSEA. The CDR3 sequence is 10 residues long. Trimming pared 7 bases from V and 0 bases from J, leaving 3 bases between. The sequence came from a woman in her thirties with COVID-19, enrolled during active disease. The rearrangement links TRBV29-1 to TRBJ2-5, with D unresolved. Source material: peripheral blood. The CDR3, as DNA: TGCAGCGGAGACCAAGAGACCCAGTACTTC. Protein sequence: CSGDQETQYF.